The subject of this entry is one T cell receptor beta chain. Antigen: not known. The sample originates from a study of cytomegalovirus exposure and HLA in healthy donors. About the research overall: Counted in an early data release were 75 million to 85 million unique TCRs from HLA-typed donors. Among the 300 to 500 genotyped donors, around 81% were placed in the Caucasian-associated ancestry cluster. Study-wide results and caveats: A later analysis linked a missense DCLRE1C variant to TCR beta V- and J-gene trimming. Researchers had no immune exposure information except CMV serostatus available.

Use of 60 Vbeta and 13 Jbeta primers characterized the PCR. Clones were read by immunoSEQ multiplex PCR, and TCRdb kept only the in-frame ones, dropping some. The table includes approximately 150,000 clones, around 80% detected once. Sequencing was carried out using PBMCs. The sequence derives from a woman in her 30s in good health and CMV-seropositive.

DNA for the CDR3: TGTGCCAGCAGCTCAATAGCGGGAGTACACAATGAGCAGTTCTTC. Residues: CASSSIAGVHNEQFF. The chain is built from TRBV7-9 and TRBJ2-1, with TRBD2 matching over 9 bases. Germline CDR1 reads SEHNR; CDR2 reads FQNEAQ (reference sequence). CDR3 length: 15 residues. Trimming removed 4 bases from V and 5 bases from J; junction bases left unmatched: 6.